The 5 T cell receptor beta chains below come from one sample, sequenced in a study of neurological immune-mediated disorders (dated by TCRdb to the late 2010s). The library was prepared using 5' RACE. Instrument on record: Illumina HiSeq 2500. Through fastp at Q25 and MiXCR, TCRdb rebuilt clones from the public reads, retaining in-frame beta chains. For every CDR3 protein sequence, its rows merge into one entry that carries the most common genes and DNA. The sample table holds tens of thousands of distinct CDR3 sequences, of which approximately 3.3% were seen once. More than 5% of the sample lies in the top ten. Sequencing was performed on PBMCs. These receptors were taken from a man in his forties with multiple sclerosis.

This clonotype was seen at least ten times. V gene TRBV9 combines with J gene TRBJ2-1; 8 bases agree with TRBD1. This CDR3 comprises 15 residues. From germline, CDR1 is SGDLS and CDR2 YYNGEE. V lost 0 bases and J lost 7; bases outside the gene matches: 6. DNA for the CDR3: TGTGCCAGCAGCGTAGTTGGACAGGGAAGAAATGAGCAGTTCTTC. The encoded protein is CASSVVGQGRNEQFF. The whole variable domain, remainder taken from reference TRBV9 and TRBJ2-1, is DSGVTQTPKHLITATGQRVTLRCSPRSGDLSVYWYQQSLDQGLQFLIQYYNGEERAKGNILERFSAQQFPDLHSELNLSSLELGDSALYFCASSVVGQGRNEQFFGPGTRLTVL.

This clonotype was observed many times. The V call is TRBV7-2, the J call TRBJ1-1; D uncertain. This CDR3 is 12 amino acids long. Germline V gene sequence: CDR1 SGHTA, CDR2 FQGNSA. V shed 3 bases and J shed 11 bases, with 13 bases lying between them. This CDR3 is CASSFSVPWAFF. As DNA, the CDR3 is TGTGCCAGCAGCTTCAGCGTTCCCTGGGCTTTCTTT.

This clonotype was recorded many times. V and J are TRBV5-1 and TRBJ2-6, with D possibly TRBD1 on 6 matching bases. The CDR3 is made up of 14 amino acids. Germline V gene sequence: CDR1 SGHRS, CDR2 YFSETQ. V was cut by 4 bases and J by 2 bases, with 7 bases left in between. The CDR3 sequence is CASSRQAGANVLTF. CDR3 DNA: TGCGCCAGCAGCCGACAGGCTGGGGCCAACGTCCTGACTTTC.

This clonotype has a count of ten or more. The chain recombines TRBV7-9 with TRBJ2-7; D is ambiguous. V was trimmed by 1 base and J by 0 bases, leaving 7 bases between them. This CDR3 spans 14 amino acids. Germline loops: CDR1 SEHNR, CDR2 FQNEAQ (reference sequence). The chain's CDR3 is CASSLVADSYEQYF. The CDR3 DNA reads as TGTGCCAGCAGCTTAGTTGCCGACTCCTACGAGCAGTACTTC. The full variable domain, in which reference TRBV7-9 and TRBJ2-7 provide the parts outside the CDR3, is DTGVSQNPRHKITKRGQNVTFRCDPISEHNRLYWYRQTLGQGPEFLTYFQNEAQLEKSRLLSDRFSAERPKGSFSTLEIQRTEQGDSAMYLCASSLVADSYEQYFGPGTRLTVT.

This sequence joins TRBV6-5 and TRBJ2-7, with TRBD2 matching over 14 bases. Losses at the gene ends were 2 bases for V and 4 bases for J; bases not matched to a gene: 4. Per germline, CDR1 MNHEY and CDR2 SVGAGI. The CDR3 has 16 amino acids. The CDR3 DNA sequence: TGTGCCAGCAGTTACGGGACTAGCGGGGGTTGGTACGAGCAGTACTTC. It is translated as CASSYGTSGGWYEQYF.